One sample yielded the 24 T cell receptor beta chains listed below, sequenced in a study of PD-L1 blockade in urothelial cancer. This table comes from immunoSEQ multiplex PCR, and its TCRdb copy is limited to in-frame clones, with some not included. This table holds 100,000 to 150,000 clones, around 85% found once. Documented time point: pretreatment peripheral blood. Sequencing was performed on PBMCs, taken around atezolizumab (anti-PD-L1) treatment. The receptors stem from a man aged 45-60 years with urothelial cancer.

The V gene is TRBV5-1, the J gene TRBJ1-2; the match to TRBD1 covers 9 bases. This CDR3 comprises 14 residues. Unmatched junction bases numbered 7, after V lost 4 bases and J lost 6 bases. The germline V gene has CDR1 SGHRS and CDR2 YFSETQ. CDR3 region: CASSPSGTGNGYTF. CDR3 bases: TGCGCCAGCAGCCCTTCCGGGACAGGGAATGGCTACACCTTC.

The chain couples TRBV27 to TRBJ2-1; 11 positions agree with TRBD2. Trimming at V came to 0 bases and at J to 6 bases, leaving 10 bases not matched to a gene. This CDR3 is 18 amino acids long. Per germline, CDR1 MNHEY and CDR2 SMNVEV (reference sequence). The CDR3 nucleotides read TGTGCCAGCAGTTTATCCCCCTTACTAGCGGGAGTGCGCAATGAGCAGTTCTTC. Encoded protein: CASSLSPLLAGVRNEQFF.

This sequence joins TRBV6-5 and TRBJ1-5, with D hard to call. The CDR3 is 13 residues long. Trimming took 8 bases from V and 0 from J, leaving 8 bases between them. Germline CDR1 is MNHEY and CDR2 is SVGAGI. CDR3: CASQRASNQPQHF. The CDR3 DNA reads TGTGCCAGCCAGCGGGCTAGCAATCAGCCCCAGCATTTT.

The CDR3 DNA follows: TGTGCTAGCCGACGAGGAGGTTCCTACGAGCAGTACTTC. It translates to CASRRGGSYEQYF. V usage is TRBV28 and J usage is TRBJ2-7; D is possibly TRBD2 (5 bases). This CDR3 region has 13 residues. Looked up from germline, CDR1 is MDHEN and CDR2 is SYDVKM.

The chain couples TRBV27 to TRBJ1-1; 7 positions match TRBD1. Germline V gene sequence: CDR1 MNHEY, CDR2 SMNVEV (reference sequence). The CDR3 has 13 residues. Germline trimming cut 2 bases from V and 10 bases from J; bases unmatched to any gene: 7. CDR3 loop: CASSLTGQSLAFF. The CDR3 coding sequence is TGTGCCAGCAGTTTAACGGGACAGAGCTTAGCTTTCTTT.

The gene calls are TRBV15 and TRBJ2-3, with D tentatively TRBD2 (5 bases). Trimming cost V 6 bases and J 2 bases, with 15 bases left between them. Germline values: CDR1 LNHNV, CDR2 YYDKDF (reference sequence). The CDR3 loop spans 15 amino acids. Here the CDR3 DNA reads TGTGCCACCAGTCTCCGGACTGGATTCACAGATACGCAGTATTTT. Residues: CATSLRTGFTDTQYF.

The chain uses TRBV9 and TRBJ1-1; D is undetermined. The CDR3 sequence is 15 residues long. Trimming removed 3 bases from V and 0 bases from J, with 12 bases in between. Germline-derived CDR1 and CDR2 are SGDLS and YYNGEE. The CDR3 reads CASSESLNMNTEAFF. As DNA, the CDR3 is TGTGCCAGCAGCGAGAGCCTAAATATGAACACTGAAGCTTTCTTT.

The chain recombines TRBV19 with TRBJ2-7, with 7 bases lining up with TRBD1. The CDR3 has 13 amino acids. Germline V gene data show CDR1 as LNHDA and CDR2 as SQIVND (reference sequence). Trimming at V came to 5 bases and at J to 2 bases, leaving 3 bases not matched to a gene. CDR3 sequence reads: CASSDGTAYEQYF. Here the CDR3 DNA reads TGTGCCAGTAGTGACGGGACAGCCTACGAGCAGTACTTC.

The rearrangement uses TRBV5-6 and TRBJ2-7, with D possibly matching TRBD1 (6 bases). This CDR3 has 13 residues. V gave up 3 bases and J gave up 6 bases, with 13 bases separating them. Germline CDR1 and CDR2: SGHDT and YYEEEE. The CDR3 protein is CASSYNTGSEQYF. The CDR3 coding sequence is TGTGCCAGCAGCTATAATACAGGGTCCGAGCAGTACTTC.

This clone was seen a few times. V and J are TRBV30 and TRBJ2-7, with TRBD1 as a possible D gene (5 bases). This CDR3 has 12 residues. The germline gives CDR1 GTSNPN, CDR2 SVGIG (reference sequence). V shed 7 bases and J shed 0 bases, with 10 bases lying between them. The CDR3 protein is CAFADTSYEQYF. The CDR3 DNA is TGTGCCTTTGCGGACACCTCCTACGAGCAGTACTTC.

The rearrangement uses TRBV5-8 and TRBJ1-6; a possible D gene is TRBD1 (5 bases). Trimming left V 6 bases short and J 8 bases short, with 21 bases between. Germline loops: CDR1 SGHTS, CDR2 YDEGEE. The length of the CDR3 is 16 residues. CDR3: CASIPPNSGVYSPLHF. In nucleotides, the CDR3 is TGTGCCAGCATTCCCCCCAATTCGGGGGTATATTCACCCCTCCACTTT.

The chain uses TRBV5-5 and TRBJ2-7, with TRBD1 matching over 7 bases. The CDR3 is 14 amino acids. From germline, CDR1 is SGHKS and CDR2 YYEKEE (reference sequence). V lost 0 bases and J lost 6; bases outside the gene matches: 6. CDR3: CASSLGRGSFEQYF. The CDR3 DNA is TGTGCCAGCAGCTTGGGCAGGGGGTCTTTCGAGCAGTACTTC.

The CDR3 loop is CASRTGRDGYTF. CDR3 nucleotide sequence: TGTGCCAGCAGGACGGGGAGAGATGGCTACACCTTC. The V gene is TRBV25-1, the J gene TRBJ1-2, with no clear D. Trimming took off 6 bases at V and 6 bases at J, with 11 bases between the two ends. CDR3 length equals 12 residues. CDR1 MGHDK and CDR2 SYGVNS come from the germline V gene.

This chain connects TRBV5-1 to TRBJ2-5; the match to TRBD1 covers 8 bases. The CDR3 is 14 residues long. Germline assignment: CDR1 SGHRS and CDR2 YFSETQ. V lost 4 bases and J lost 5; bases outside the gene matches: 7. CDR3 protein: CASSPSHRGETQYF. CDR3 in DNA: TGCGCCAGCAGCCCTAGTCACAGGGGGGAGACCCAGTACTTC.

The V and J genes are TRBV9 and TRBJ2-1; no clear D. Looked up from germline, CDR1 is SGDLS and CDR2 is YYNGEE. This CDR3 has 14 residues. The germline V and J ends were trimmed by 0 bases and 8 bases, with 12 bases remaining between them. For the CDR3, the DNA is TGTGCCAGCAGCGTAGGAGGTTTCTTTGATGAGCAGTTCTTC. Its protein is CASSVGGFFDEQFF.

The CDR3 sequence: CASSVTSGNGYEQFF. In nucleotides, the CDR3 is TGTGCCAGCAGCGTAACTAGCGGGAATGGTTATGAGCAGTTCTTC. This chain connects TRBV9 to TRBJ2-1, with TRBD2 matching over 10 bases. CDR1 is SGDLS and CDR2 is YYNGEE in the germline V gene. J gave up 8 bases and V 1 base, and 6 bases lay outside the gene matches. CDR3 length: 15 amino acids.

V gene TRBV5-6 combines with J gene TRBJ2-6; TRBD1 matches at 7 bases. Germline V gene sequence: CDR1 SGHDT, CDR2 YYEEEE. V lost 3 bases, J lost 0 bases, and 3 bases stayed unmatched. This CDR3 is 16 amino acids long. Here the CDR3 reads CASSWDSFSGANVLTF. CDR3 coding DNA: TGTGCCAGCAGCTGGGACAGTTTCTCTGGGGCCAACGTCCTGACTTTC.

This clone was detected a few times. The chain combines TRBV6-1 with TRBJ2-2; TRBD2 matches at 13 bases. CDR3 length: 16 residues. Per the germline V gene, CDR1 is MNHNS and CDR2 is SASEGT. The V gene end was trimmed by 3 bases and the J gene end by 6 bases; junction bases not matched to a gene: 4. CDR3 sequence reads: CASSEPGLAGPGELFF. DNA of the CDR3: TGTGCCAGCAGTGAGCCGGGACTAGCGGGACCCGGGGAGCTGTTTTTT.

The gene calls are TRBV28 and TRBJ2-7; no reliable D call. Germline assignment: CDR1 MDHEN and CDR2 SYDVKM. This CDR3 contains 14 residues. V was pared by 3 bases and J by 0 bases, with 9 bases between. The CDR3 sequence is CASSLSDGSYEQYF. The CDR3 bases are TGTGCCAGCAGTTTGAGCGACGGCTCCTACGAGCAGTACTTC.

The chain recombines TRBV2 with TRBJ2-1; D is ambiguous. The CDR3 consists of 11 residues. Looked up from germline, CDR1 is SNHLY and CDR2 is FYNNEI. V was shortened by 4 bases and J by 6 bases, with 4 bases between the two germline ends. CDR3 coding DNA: TGTGCCAGCAGTGGAGGCAATGAGCAGTTCTTC. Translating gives CASSGGNEQFF.

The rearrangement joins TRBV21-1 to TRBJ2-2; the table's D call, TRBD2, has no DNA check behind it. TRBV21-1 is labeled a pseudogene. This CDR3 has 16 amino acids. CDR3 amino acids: CASPGLARLNTGELFF. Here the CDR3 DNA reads TGTGCCAGCCCGGGACTAGCCCGACTTAACACCGGGGAGCTGTTTTTT.

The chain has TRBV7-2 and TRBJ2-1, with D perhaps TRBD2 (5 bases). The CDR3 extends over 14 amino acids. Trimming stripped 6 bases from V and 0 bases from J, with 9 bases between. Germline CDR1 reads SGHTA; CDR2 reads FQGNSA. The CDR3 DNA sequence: TGTGCCAGCAGTCAGCGGAGCTCCTACAATGAGCAGTTCTTC. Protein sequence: CASSQRSSYNEQFF.

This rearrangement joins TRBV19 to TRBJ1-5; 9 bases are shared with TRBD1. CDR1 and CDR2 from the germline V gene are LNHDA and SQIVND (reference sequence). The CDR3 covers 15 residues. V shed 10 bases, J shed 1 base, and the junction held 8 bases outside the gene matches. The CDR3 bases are TGTGCCACTCAACAGGGGGCACAGAGCAATCAGCCCCAGCATTTT. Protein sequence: CATQQGAQSNQPQHF.

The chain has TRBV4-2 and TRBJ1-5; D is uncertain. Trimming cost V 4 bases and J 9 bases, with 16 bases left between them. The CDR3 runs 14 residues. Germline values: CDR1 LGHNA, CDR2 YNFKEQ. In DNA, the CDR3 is TGTGCCAGCAGCCCAAGACCAGGTCCTGGGCCCCAGCATTTT. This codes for CASSPRPGPGPQHF.